This T cell receptor (beta chain) was retrieved from a study of blood T cell repertoires in COVID-19. Overall study context: Whether acute or convalescent, the COVID-19 samples came from the United States, Italy and Spain.

Some clones are missing from TCRdb's copy, which holds only in-frame ones; the method was immunoSEQ multiplex PCR. The profile shows 150,000 to 200,000 clones, about 91% of them singletons. Germline lookup yields CDR1 SGHDT and CDR2 YYEEEE. Trimming left V 4 bases short and J 7 bases short, with 11 bases between. This CDR3 spans 12 amino acids. This clone has just a few counts. What was sequenced was peripheral blood. The origin of this receptor is a woman aged 45-59 years with acute or convalescent COVID-19. The chain uses TRBV5-6 and TRBJ1-1; D unresolved. In nucleotides, the CDR3 is TGTGCCAGCAGCATAACCCCGGGTGAAGCTTTCTTT. Its translation: CASSITPGEAFF.